These 11 T cell receptor beta chains came from one sample sequenced in a study of blood T cell repertoires in COVID-19. The protocol was immunoSEQ multiplex PCR, while the TCRdb copy is restricted to in-frame clones and leaves out a portion. The data hold 150,000 or so clones, with 65% to 85% observed a single time. Sequences were obtained from peripheral blood. The origin of the receptors is a man aged 60-69 years with active or convalescent COVID-19.

The chain carries TRBV5-1 and TRBJ2-5, with D tentatively TRBD1 (6 bases). The CDR3 sequence is 15 residues long. Germline lookup yields CDR1 SGHRS and CDR2 YFSETQ. Trimming removed 3 bases at V and 6 bases at J, with 18 bases between. In nucleotides, the CDR3 is TGCGCCAGCAGCTCCTCCGGGACATTCTCAAAGACCCAGTACTTC. Its protein is CASSSSGTFSKTQYF.

V is TRBV7-3 and J is TRBJ2-3, with a tentative D call TRBD2 (5 bases). V gave up 2 bases and J gave up 0 bases, with 9 bases separating them. From germline, CDR1 is SGHTA and CDR2 FQGTGA. The length of the CDR3 is 15 residues. The CDR3 nucleotides read TGTGCCAGCAGCTTAGCGGGTTTCAGCACAGATACGCAGTATTTT. It encodes CASSLAGFSTDTQYF.

This clone was observed a few times. The V gene is TRBV29-1, the J gene TRBJ2-7; TRBD2 aligns across 10 bases. This CDR3 is 13 amino acids long. Germline-derived CDR1 and CDR2 are SQVTM and ANQGSEA. Losses at the gene ends were 7 bases for V and 6 bases for J; bases not matched to a gene: 9. CDR3 DNA sequence: TGCAGCGCAAGGGGGACTAGCGCGGCCGAGCAGTACTTC. Its translation is CSARGTSAAEQYF.

This chain connects TRBV27 to TRBJ2-7; TRBD2 might be the D (7 bases). Germline V gives CDR1 MNHEY, CDR2 SMNVEV (reference sequence). V was cut by 6 bases and J by 5 bases, with 20 bases left in between. The CDR3 covers 15 residues. The CDR3 bases are TGTGCCAGCAGCCCGCGTGCCGCGGGGGCGGACGAGCAGTACTTC. This sequence encodes CASSPRAAGADEQYF.

The chain has TRBV5-1 and TRBJ1-6; D remains ambiguous. Germline V gives CDR1 SGHRS, CDR2 YFSETQ. CDR3 length equals 12 residues. Trimming took 3 bases from V and 9 from J, leaving 7 bases between them. CDR3 protein: CASSWSGSPLHF. The CDR3 DNA is TGCGCCAGCAGCTGGTCGGGTTCACCCCTCCACTTT. The full variable domain, in which reference TRBV5-1 and TRBJ1-6 provide the parts outside the CDR3, is KAGVTQTPRYLIKTRGQQVTLSCSPISGHRSVSWYQQTPGQGLQFLFEYFSETQRNKGNFPGRFSGRQFSNSRSEMNVSTLELGDSALYLCASSWSGSPLHFGNGTRLTVT.

V gene TRBV5-6 combines with J gene TRBJ1-1; 12 bases match TRBD1. Germline V gene sequence: CDR1 SGHDT, CDR2 YYEEEE. This CDR3 contains 15 residues. The J segment lost 9 bases and the V segment lost 0 bases, leaving 6 bases of the junction unmatched. CDR3 region: CASSLEGQGARKAFF. The CDR3 DNA follows: TGTGCCAGCAGCTTGGAGGGACAGGGGGCGCGTAAAGCTTTCTTT.

V is TRBV7-9 and J is TRBJ2-5; perhaps TRBD2 as D (6 bases). Per germline, CDR1 SEHNR and CDR2 FQNEAQ (reference sequence). The CDR3 length is 15 residues. V was shortened by 3 bases and J by 5 bases, with 16 bases between the two germline ends. CDR3 nucleotides: TGTGCCAGCAGCTTGCCTTTAGGGGAGGCTGAGACCCAGTACTTC. Translated, it gives CASSLPLGEAETQYF.

The chain has TRBV7-2 and TRBJ2-1, with 11 positions matching TRBD2. Trimming removed 6 bases from V and 0 bases from J; junction bases left unmatched: 4. Germline values: CDR1 SGHTA, CDR2 FQGNSA. The CDR3 runs to 16 residues. This chain's CDR3 is CASRTSGMSSYNEQFF. The DNA for the CDR3 is TGTGCCAGCAGGACTAGCGGGATGAGCTCCTACAATGAGCAGTTCTTC.

The chain employs TRBV9 and TRBJ2-1, with 9 bases aligning to TRBD2. With V trimmed by 0 bases and J by 6 bases, 7 bases remained unmatched. Germline V CDR1 and CDR2: SGDLS, YYNGEE. The CDR3 spans 16 residues. The CDR3 DNA sequence: TGTGCCAGCAGCGTAGCCGGGACTAGCCCAATCAATGAGCAGTTCTTC. Translation: CASSVAGTSPINEQFF.

The chain has TRBV5-1 and TRBJ1-4, with 12 positions matching TRBD1. The CDR3 is 17 amino acids. The trim removed 0 bases at V and 3 bases at J, leaving 3 bases unmatched. CDR1 is SGHRS, CDR2 YFSETQ, per germline. This chain's CDR3 is CASSLAGQGAANEKLFF. The CDR3 bases are TGCGCCAGCAGCTTGGCGGGACAGGGGGCGGCTAATGAAAAACTGTTTTTT.

The chain is built from TRBV20-1 and TRBJ1-6, with D maybe TRBD1 (5 bases). The CDR3 is 17 residues long. CDR1 and CDR2 (germline): DFQATT, SNEGSKA (reference sequence). The V end was cut by 3 bases, the J end by 0 bases, with 15 bases between. This chain's CDR3 is CSASQQALSSYNSPLHF. CDR3 DNA: TGCAGTGCTAGTCAACAGGCCCTGAGCTCCTATAATTCACCCCTCCACTTT.